This passage covers 29 T cell receptor beta chains from one sample sequenced in a study of T cell repertoires in cytomegalovirus infection. TCRdb used MiXCR to reprocess the reads, holding one entry per CDR3 protein. The repertoire holds about 400,000 distinct CDR3 sequences, nearly 35% seen once, with approximately 12% in the top ten. Their cognate antigens are unknown. Sequenced here: cultured PBMCs, sampled from culture after CMV antigen stimulation. These receptors were taken from a human donor in good health (CMV status not recorded). Some clones in this sample may be carry-over from other donors' samples.

V usage is TRBV6-5 and J usage is TRBJ2-1, with a possible D match to TRBD2 (6 bases). CDR3 length equals 13 residues. V shed 6 bases and J shed 5 bases, with 11 bases lying between them. Per germline, CDR1 MNHEY and CDR2 SVGAGI. CDR3 DNA sequence: TGTGCCAGCAGCCGGGAGAACCACAATGAGCAGTTCTTC. Translation gives CASSRENHNEQFF.

V gene TRBV4-3 combines with J gene TRBJ2-3; 11 bases match TRBD2. Trimming at V came to 0 bases and at J to 2 bases, leaving 1 base not matched to a gene. The CDR3 contains 16 residues. From germline, CDR1 is LGHNA and CDR2 YSLEER. The CDR3 is CASSQELAGVTDTQYF. As DNA, the CDR3 is TGCGCCAGCAGCCAAGAACTAGCGGGGGTCACAGATACGCAGTATTTT.

This clonotype was seen only a few times. The rearrangement joins TRBV5-6 to TRBJ1-1, with D hard to call. CDR1 is SGHDT, CDR2 YYEEEE, per germline. The CDR3 loop spans 12 amino acids. Trimming pared 0 bases from V and 7 bases from J, leaving 7 bases between. In nucleotides, the CDR3 is TGTGCCAGCAGCTTGGGCACTGATGAAGCTTTCTTT. The encoded protein is CASSLGTDEAFF. The whole variable domain, filled in from reference TRBV5-6 and TRBJ1-1, reads DAGVTQSPTHLIKTRGQQVTLRCSPKSGHDTVSWYQQALGQGPQFIFQYYEEEERQRGNFPDRFSGHQFPNYSSELNVNALLLGDSALYLCASSLGTDEAFFGQGTRLTVV.

This clonotype was seen only a few times. The V call is TRBV19, the J call TRBJ1-2; D not certain. Germline V lookup: CDR1 LNHDA, CDR2 SQIVND (reference sequence). The CDR3 length is 13 residues. Trimming removed 8 bases at V and 4 bases at J, with 14 bases between. The CDR3 bases are TGTGCCAGTGGACGAACGGCTCTCTATGGCTACACCTTC. It translates to CASGRTALYGYTF.

J is TRBJ2-7 and V is TRBV4-1, with D uncertain. Germline values: CDR1 MGHRA, CDR2 YSYEKL. The CDR3 is made up of 13 amino acids. With 2 bases removed from V and 1 base from J, the gap between germline ends came to 6 bases. The CDR3 DNA is TGCGCCAGCAGCCAAATCGATTCCTACGAGCAGTACTTC. The encoded protein is CASSQIDSYEQYF.

This chain uses TRBV29-1 with TRBJ2-1; 7 nucleotides line up with TRBD2. From germline, CDR1 is SQVTM and CDR2 ANQGSEA. V shed 1 base and J 10 bases; nucleotides not matched to a gene: 10. There are 14 residues in the CDR3. CDR3 residues: CSVEGGGALGEQFF. For the CDR3, the DNA is TGCAGCGTTGAAGGCGGGGGAGCCCTCGGAGAGCAGTTCTTC.

This chain uses TRBV7-2 with TRBJ2-1, with 11 bases aligning to TRBD2. Trimming removed 3 bases from V and 6 bases from J; junction bases left unmatched: 1. This CDR3 comprises 14 residues. Germline CDR1 SGHTA, CDR2 FQGNSA. CDR3 nucleotides: TGTGCCAGCAGCTTCACTAGCGGGAGCAATGAGCAGTTCTTC. This encodes CASSFTSGSNEQFF.

This chain joins TRBV27 and TRBJ1-5, with D perhaps matching TRBD1 (5 bases). The CDR3 is 16 amino acids. Germline V gene lookup returns CDR1 MNHEY and CDR2 SMNVEV (reference sequence). Trimming cost V 5 bases and J 0 bases, with 14 bases left between them. The CDR3: CASSPRETASNQPQHF. The CDR3 DNA reads TGTGCCAGCAGTCCCCGTGAGACAGCTAGCAATCAGCCCCAGCATTTT.

Details on this clonotype: The conserved final phenylalanine or tryptophan is absent from the CDR3, which likely points to a read error. The chain has TRBV11-2 and TRBJ1-2; no clear D gene. The germline V gene encodes CDR1 SGHAT and CDR2 FQNNGV. CDR3 length equals 16 residues. Trimming stripped 4 bases from V and 1 base from J, with 16 bases between. CDR3 protein: CASSWTALQHNYGYTV. The CDR3 region has the DNA TGTGCCAGCAGCTGGACGGCCCTACAGCATAACTATGGCTACACCGTC.

The chain recombines TRBV12-3 or TRBV12-4 with TRBJ2-4, with D maybe TRBD1 (8 bases). V was cut by 3 bases and J by 3 bases, with 18 bases left in between. The length of the CDR3 is 17 residues. CDR3 DNA sequence: TGTGCCAGCAGTTTTGGCGACAGGGGAGGGGGCAAAAACATTCAGTACTTC. Translated: CASSFGDRGGGKNIQYF.

The rearrangement links TRBV25-1 to TRBJ1-6; 9 bases line up with TRBD1. CDR3 size: 18 residues. Germline V lookup: CDR1 MGHDK, CDR2 SYGVNS. With V trimmed by 1 base and J by 7 bases, 11 bases remained unmatched. The CDR3 bases are TGTGCCAGCAGTGAATTGGCGGTTAGGACAGGGGAAAATTCACCCCTCCACTTT. As protein: CASSELAVRTGENSPLHF.

This rearrangement joins TRBV18 to TRBJ2-1; 8 positions match TRBD2. V lost 4 bases to trimming and J lost 4 bases; unmatched junction nucleotides: 9. The CDR3 length is 16 residues. Germline CDR1 is KGHSH and CDR2 is LQKENI. The CDR3 loop reads CASSLTLAGMYNEQFF. The CDR3 DNA follows: TGTGCCAGCTCACTCACTCTAGCGGGCATGTACAATGAGCAGTTCTTC.

This clonotype was picked up a small number of times. V is TRBV28 and J is TRBJ2-7; D perhaps matches TRBD1 (6 bases). The CDR3 has 15 amino acids. V lost 5 bases, J lost 0 bases, and 14 bases lay in between. Germline V gives CDR1 MDHEN, CDR2 SYDVKM. In DNA form, the CDR3 reads TGTGCCAGCAGTCCCACAGGGTTAAGCTCCTACGAGCAGTACGTC. Translating it yields CASSPTGLSSYEQYV.

The chain uses TRBV5-1 and TRBJ2-3, with D possibly TRBD2 on 7 matching bases. V was pared by 4 bases and J by 2 bases, with 20 bases between. Germline CDR1 SGHRS, CDR2 YFSETQ. There are 17 residues in the CDR3. This CDR3 is CASSPRGGGITTDTQYF. The CDR3 region has the DNA TGCGCCAGCAGCCCCCGAGGGGGGGGGATCACCACAGATACGCAGTATTTT.

With respect to this clonotype: This may arise from a read error, as a much more abundant clone is one base away. The chain employs TRBV2 and TRBJ2-7; the D is unclear. Germline-derived CDR1 and CDR2 are SNHLY and FYNNEI. Trimming stripped 5 bases from V and 3 bases from J, with 2 bases between. The CDR3 extends over 10 amino acids. CDR3 residues: CASSFYEQYF. CDR3 bases: TGTGCCAGCAGTTTCTACGAGCAGTACTTC.

The chain recombines TRBV6-2 or TRBV6-3 with TRBJ2-3; a possible D gene is TRBD2 (6 bases). The CDR3 runs 15 residues. CDR1 and CDR2 from the germline V gene are MNHEY and SVGEGT. V dropped 0 bases and J dropped 5 bases, with 12 bases sitting between them. For the CDR3, the DNA is TGTGCCAGCAGTTACTCCTTTAGCGGCCAAGATACGCAGTATTTT. It codes for CASSYSFSGQDTQYF.

In its sample, this clonotype was seen a few times. This sequence joins TRBV9 and TRBJ2-1, with 7 bases matching TRBD1. The CDR3 has 15 amino acids. Germline lookup yields CDR1 SGDLS and CDR2 YYNGEE. Losses at the gene ends were 4 bases for V and 4 bases for J; bases not matched to a gene: 8. In nucleotides, the CDR3 is TGTGCCAGCAGCTTCTCCGGGACAGAATACAATGAGCAGTTCTTC. The encoded protein is CASSFSGTEYNEQFF.

This clonotype was counted between two and nine times. This chain uses TRBV7-8 with TRBJ2-1; 10 nucleotides line up with TRBD2. Unmatched junction bases numbered 14, after V lost 0 bases and J lost 6 bases. This CDR3 has 19 residues. In germline, CDR1 is SGHVS, CDR2 FQNEAQ. CDR3: CASSLAVLASGRSGNEQFF. CDR3 nucleotides: TGTGCCAGCAGCTTAGCGGTTCTCGCTAGCGGGAGATCGGGCAATGAGCAGTTCTTC.

This sequence joins TRBV6-8 and TRBJ2-3; D might be TRBD1 (6 bases). Germline-derived CDR1 and CDR2 are MNHGY and SAAAGT. V lost 4 bases, J lost 1 base, and 18 bases lay in between. This CDR3 is built from 17 residues. CDR3 sequence reads: CASSWITGSRGTDTQYF. In DNA, the CDR3 is TGTGCCAGCAGTTGGATTACAGGGTCCCGAGGCACAGATACGCAGTATTTT.

This clonotype came up a few times. The V and J genes are TRBV7-6 and TRBJ2-1; TRBD1 matches 10 bases. Germline CDR1 SGHVS, CDR2 FNYEAQ. Trimming at V came to 2 bases and at J to 0 bases, leaving 19 bases not matched to a gene. The CDR3 is made up of 22 amino acids. This CDR3 is CASSLTAGGRQGALRSYNEQFF. The CDR3, as DNA: TGTGCCAGCAGCTTAACGGCGGGGGGAAGACAGGGGGCCCTCCGCTCCTACAATGAGCAGTTCTTC.

The CDR3 DNA sequence: TGTGCCAGCAGTTCTACTAGCGGCGGAGGGAATGAGCAGTTCTTC. Its translation: CASSSTSGGGNEQFF. The chain is built from TRBV28 and TRBJ2-1, with TRBD2 matching 8 bases. The germline V gene has CDR1 MDHEN and CDR2 SYDVKM. The CDR3 runs to 15 residues. J lost 7 bases, V lost 4 bases, and 9 bases had no gene match.

In its sample, this clonotype was seen many times. The rearrangement joins TRBV5-1 to TRBJ2-3; 7 positions agree with TRBD2. Per germline, CDR1 SGHRS and CDR2 YFSETQ. The V segment lost 1 base and the J segment 0 bases; nucleotides outside the gene matches: 5. This CDR3 spans 16 amino acids. CDR3 in amino acids: CASSLRAGQSTDTQYF. In DNA form, the CDR3 reads TGCGCCAGCAGCTTGAGAGCGGGGCAAAGCACAGATACGCAGTATTTT.

Note on this clonotype: Germline is not matched at one junction end, which may reflect a read error. This sequence joins TRBV12-3 or TRBV12-4 and TRBJ2-1, with a weak D call TRBD2 (6 bases). The CDR3 extends over 18 amino acids. The DNA of the CDR3 is TGTGTCAGCAGCCCCCACCGGGGAGGCCCGGAGGAGAGGAATGAGCAGTTCTTC. The encoded protein is CVSSPHRGGPEERNEQFF.

This chain links TRBV7-2 with TRBJ2-2, with TRBD2 identical over 7 bases. J lost 2 bases, V lost 2 bases, and 2 bases had no gene match. CDR1 is SGHTA, CDR2 FQGNSA, per germline. CDR3 size: 15 residues. This chain's CDR3 is CASSLTSVNTGELFF. As DNA, the CDR3 is TGTGCCAGCAGCTTAACTAGCGTAAACACCGGGGAGCTGTTTTTT.

This clonotype has a handful of counts. The chain joins TRBV5-4 to TRBJ2-3, with 7 bases identical to TRBD2. The CDR3 covers 15 residues. Germline V gene lookup returns CDR1 SGHNT and CDR2 YYREEE (reference sequence). J was trimmed by 4 bases and V by 4 bases; bases with no gene match: 9. CDR3: CASSLSGRAADTQYF. DNA of the CDR3: TGTGCCAGCAGCCTGAGTGGGAGGGCCGCAGATACGCAGTATTTT.

This sequence joins TRBV20-1 and TRBJ2-3; 12 nucleotides align to TRBD2. The CDR3 covers 17 residues. Trimming cost V 3 bases and J 3 bases; bases outside gene matches: 10. Per germline, CDR1 DFQATT and CDR2 SNEGSKA (reference sequence). DNA of the CDR3: TGCAGTGCTAGTCAGCCTAGCGGGAGGGGGACTACAGATACGCAGTATTTT. Its protein product is CSASQPSGRGTTDTQYF.

The sample holds a few counts of this clonotype. The CDR3 loop is CASSSYGGQETQYF. CDR3 sequence (DNA): TGTGCCAGCAGCTCTTATGGGGGCCAAGAGACCCAGTACTTC. This rearrangement joins TRBV7-2 to TRBJ2-5, with D possibly being TRBD1 or TRBD2 (5 bases each). V shed 4 bases and J shed 1 base, with 10 bases lying between them. CDR1 is SGHTA, CDR2 FQGNSA, per germline. The CDR3 length is 14 residues. Complete variable domain (other parts from reference TRBV7-2 and TRBJ2-5): GAGVSQSPSNKVTEKGKDVELRCDPISGHTALYWYRQSLGQGLEFLIYFQGNSAPDKSGLPSDRFSAERTGGSVSTLTIQRTQQEDSAVYLCASSSYGGQETQYFGPGTRLLVL.

The chain recombines TRBV7-2 with TRBJ2-3; 8 bases map to TRBD2. Germline V gives CDR1 SGHTA, CDR2 FQGNSA. The J segment lost 5 bases and the V segment lost 5 bases, leaving 21 bases of the junction unmatched. The CDR3 spans 19 residues. CDR3 DNA: TGTGCCAGCAGCCCTAGGGATGGGGTGACTAGCGAAGGAATAGATACGCAGTATTTT. Amino acids: CASSPRDGVTSEGIDTQYF.

This clonotype was counted a few times. V gene TRBV30 combines with J gene TRBJ2-5; D unresolved. The V gene's germline CDR1 is GTSNPN and CDR2 SVGIG (reference sequence). The length of the CDR3 is 10 residues. V lost 0 bases to trimming and J lost 5 bases, with 1 base between them. The DNA of the CDR3 is TGTGCCTGGAGTGTGGAGACCCAGTACTTC. It yields the protein CAWSVETQYF.